This TCR beta chain was sequenced in a study of CD8+ T cells in alopecia areata. In the case of this clone: The target antigen is unknown.

CDR1 and CDR2 (germline): LNHDA, SQIVND (reference sequence). Trimming left V 6 bases short and J 1 base short, with 13 bases between. The CDR3 runs 14 residues. Following extraction, RNA underwent reverse transcription to cDNA, which served as the sequencing template. Repertoires were generated with immunoSEQ multiplex PCR, while TCRdb's copy carries only in-frame clones and drops some. The sample has 130,000 to 150,000 clones, approximately 49% seen once. Notes on the study in general: It was lesional scalp, especially alopecia totalis/universalis, that showed higher clonality than normal scalp.

The chain combines TRBV19 with TRBJ2-7, with a possible D match to TRBD1 (6 bases). This TCR was recovered from a human donor with alopecia areata. The specimen comprised CD4+ T cells sorted from blood, sampled at week 0. CDR3 bases: TGTGCCAGTAGCACAGGGATAGGGTCCTACGAGCAGTACTTC. It specifies CASSTGIGSYEQYF.